The present T cell receptor beta chain was sequenced within a study of cytomegalovirus exposure and HLA in healthy donors (TCRdb year 2017). Regarding the research as a whole: In an earlier analysis of fewer than 750 of the donors, 276 Gb of sequence data and 95 million to 130 million unique TCR beta sequences from about 190 million T cells were reported. Every repertoire in the discovery cohort had been generated on one and the same sequencing platform. Along with the approximately 650-subject first cohort, a separate validation cohort of over a hundred different subjects was used. Typing coverage varied by locus: roughly 620-640 donors for A, B, C, DRB1 and DQB1; approximately 520 for DQA1; over 600 for DPA1; 450 to 480 for DPB1. The study profiled the T cell repertoires of under 850 subjects by immunosequencing and related them to cytomegalovirus serostatus. Rather than using new phenotypic data, the later analysis identified candidate immune exposures from TCR beta sequences and from how often those sequences occurred across donors. An early release that covered about 640 HLA-typed donors contained approximately 300 gigabases of sequencing data and 75 million to 100 million unique TCR sequences. Among under 450 genotyped donors of the cohort, an average of roughly 240,000 unique TCR beta nucleotide sequences were sequenced per donor, about a sixth of them non-productive. Several DR-DQ haplotypes were handled as single units for association and clustering, since linkage in the cohort was strong. Genome-wide SNP genotypes for about three fifths of the 666 donors were used in a later genetic analysis, which treated that subset as a discovery cohort. A later analysis re-analyzed previously published TCR beta repertoires from 660 or so donors and added high-resolution HLA genotyping to study TCR occurrence patterns. Of the roughly 410 genotyped donors, approximately 80% were placed in the genetic ancestry cluster associated with self-reported Caucasian donors. High-throughput TCR immunosequencing, statistical association of individual TCRs with disease status, and machine learning were combined to predict cytomegalovirus infection status. The study aimed to test whether signatures of past pathogen exposure could be identified by cataloging public T cell receptors. An earlier analysis of around 640 of the donors used high-throughput TCR beta sequencing to judge whether each TCR beta V gene segment behaved as functional or pseudogenic. Donor age, sex, ethnicity and CMV serostatus were collected together with the repertoire data. HLA typing included class I and class II loci at four-digit resolution. Results and caveats for the whole study, not just this receptor: In this cohort, only TCR beta chains were sequenced, and detectable features were limited by the absence of alpha or paired-chain data. Over 15 rarely observed V segments, including chromosome 9 orphons, were excluded from the earlier analysis of about 600 of the donors because counts were too low. A later analysis found that most CMV-associated TCR beta chains appeared HLA-restricted, with HLA associations seemingly driven largely by CMV exposure. Because HLA typing was missing for some donors at each locus, association tests included only the typed subset. A later analysis reported that several top co-occurrence clusters appeared linked to parvovirus B19, influenza, CMV and Epstein-Barr virus. Linkage disequilibrium might explain the correlated functional status among segregating V segments, but an unknown experimental factor could not be ruled out. Presence/absence analyses assumed roughly uniform sequencing depth across donors, an assumption that may not hold. Assigning TCR associations to individual alleles was difficult when HLA alleles, especially DR and DQ, strongly co-occurred. In an earlier analysis of more than 500 of the donors, most TCR beta V segments appeared in productive rearrangements about 90% or about 30% of the time, broadly matching IMGT annotations. The classifier was reported to diagnose cytomegalovirus status with high specificity and sensitivity in both the original and validation cohorts. The authors suggested that the approach could potentially be generalized to other disease states and immunological phenotypes. Specific HLA alleles were associated with over 15,000 TCR beta sequences at a false discovery rate of 0.05 in a later analysis. A cluster of highly shared sequence variants was judged likely to represent a technical artifact of the sequencing pipeline. A further reported finding was that TCR beta sequences accurately predicted the HLA-A and HLA-B alleles for most subjects in the first cohort. In the study, about 150 TCR beta chains were listed as associated with cytomegalovirus. In vitro tests confirmed that a few of the cytomegalovirus-associated TCR beta chains recognize cytomegalovirus antigens. Immune exposure information for the cohort was limited to CMV serostatus. In a later genetic analysis, a missense DCLRE1C variant was associated with V-gene and J-gene trimming of TCR beta chains, and the association was replicated in an independent cohort. In a later analysis, the rate of TCR association differed among HLA loci, with DRB1 alleles having the most associated TCRs and HLA-C alleles having the fewest. Compared with the roughly 700-donor mean, donors in an Asian-associated ancestry cluster had fewer N-insertions in productive TCRs, according to a later genetic analysis. While some public TCRs were present in many individuals, most TCR sequences turned up only very rarely across donors. In a later analysis, HLA-associated TCR beta chains were found to be more clonally expanded and to have lower generation probabilities than equally common non-associated chains.

The cohort was made up of roughly 670 healthy bone marrow donors. At the time of sampling, all cohort members were nominally healthy, though unrecorded immune exposures were likely present. The donor tested CMV seropositive and was one of the 289 seropositive cohort members. Each donor provided a peripheral blood sample, and peripheral blood mononuclear cells were used for TCR beta sequencing. The Qiagen DNeasy Blood Extraction Kit was used to extract genomic DNA from the blood cell samples. Concerning this clone itself: Its antigen remains unidentified. No base quality values were provided; no much bigger clone lies one nucleotide off.

Preparation of the library involved the immunoSEQ multiplex PCR assay. For the multiplex PCR, a mixture combining 60 forward primers for TCR Vbeta segments and 13 reverse primers for TCR Jbeta segments was used. The CDR3 region of rearranged TCR beta genes was amplified from genomic DNA with a multiplex PCR assay. The amplified TCR beta libraries were sequenced on the Illumina HiSeq System as 87-base-pair reads. For the original study's pipeline: In a later analysis, 80 million or so unique TCR beta chains were counted across the approximately 670 repertoires, and approximately 11 million of these chains were shared by at least two donors. Raw reads were error-corrected and collapsed into unique sequences by a nearest-neighbor algorithm in which closely related sequences were merged to remove PCR and sequencing errors. To assign V, D and J gene segments, CDR3 sequences were aligned to IMGT reference sequences. Each retained sequence needed at least a six-nucleotide match to both a V gene segment and a J gene segment. Rearrangements were called productive when the CDR3 lacked stop codons and stayed in frame with V and J; all others were non-productive. Following IMGT convention, CDR3 was defined as the stretch from the second conserved V-encoded cysteine up to the conserved J-encoded phenylalanine. The earlier analysis of some 540 of the donors excluded any sequence lacking an unambiguous match to a single V gene segment. In an earlier analysis of 587 of the donors, V segments were called functional above 56.7% productive rearrangements and were called segregating when the between-donor standard deviation exceeded 5%. To diagnose cytomegalovirus status from the catalog of TCR beta chain sequences, a statistical classification framework was built. A later analysis assigned V and J genes by comparing TCR nucleotide sequences with IMGT/GENE-DB human TR gene sequences. In a later analysis, CDR3 sequences and most-parsimonious VDJ recombination scenarios were assigned using the TCRdist pipeline. In a later analysis, each TCR beta chain was defined by its CDR3 amino acid sequence together with its V-gene family, and reads lacking a unique V-gene family were excluded. A later analysis removed 600 or so highly shared, low-generation-probability nucleotide sequences to deal with suspected cross-contamination and a sequencing artifact. For each public chain, a later analysis derived a clonal expansion index from normalized ranks of inferred template counts within each repertoire. A later analysis computed generation probabilities with a VDJ recombination model fitted to out-of-frame rearrangements, and checked the results against IGoR. In a later analysis, TCR-TCR, TCR-HLA and TCR-CMV co-occurrence was scored with hypergeometric tests, and a repertoire-size bias correction was applied to TCR pairs. To estimate false discovery rates, a later analysis permuted the HLA or CMV assignments 20 times. In a later analysis, co-occurring TCRs were grouped using DBSCAN, with TCRdist sequence similarity added in when clustering inside HLA-allele-positive subsets. For co-occurrence clustering, repertoires with fewer than 30,000 or more than 120,000 public chains were excluded, along with five repertoires with anomalous nucleotide sharing. What TCRdb holds here is the immuneACCESS table cut down to in-frame rearrangements. Part of the clones is not present; checked against another copy, under half of the missing clones reflect an unresolved V gene, and the others are unexplained. From that table come the V and J calls and clone size; the DNA was used to work out D and trimming. Counted in this sample were under 130,000 clones; around 85% of them appeared once. The ten biggest clones cover 6.5% to 8.5% of the sample.

This sequence was found in a man younger than 40 in good health and CMV-seropositive. Sequencing used PBMCs.

The bases read TGTGCCAGTGGGACATCCTACGAGCAGTACTTC. Its protein is CASGTSYEQYF. The rearranged segments are TRBV19 and TRBJ2-7, with a weak D call of TRBD1 (6 bases match). The CDR3, from cysteine to phenylalanine, totals 11 residues. Kept here is only the CDR3 DNA, which spans 33 bases and is read in frame from base 1. V is reduced by 8 bases and J by 1 base, leaving a spacing of 6 bases between them. According to the germline V gene (reference sequence), CDR1 reads LNHDA and CDR2 reads SQIVND.